This TCR beta chain appears in the sequencing data of a study of blood T cell repertoires in COVID-19. Study at large: Both acute and convalescent COVID-19 samples were obtained from the United States, Italy and Spain.

In the study's own analysis: Estimated nucleated cell counts came from reference gene primer amplification. The table came from immunoSEQ multiplex PCR; TCRdb's copy has only in-frame clones and leaves some out. D and trimming were read from the DNA, whereas the V and J calls and clone size are those reported in that table. The sample records approximately 200,000 clones, just under 85% being singletons. With regard to this clone: Other DNA variants within this sample encode the same CDR3.

This CDR3 is 14 amino acids long. Germline CDR1 SGHRS, CDR2 YFSETQ. The V gene lost 0 bases and the J gene lost 2 bases, with 8 bases spanning the gap. This chain connects TRBV5-1 to TRBJ1-1, with D possibly matching TRBD1 (5 bases). Source material: peripheral blood. This clonotype originated in a human donor with acute or convalescent COVID-19. The donor label of this sample is uncertain. In DNA form, the CDR3 reads TGCGCCAGCAGCTTGGGACAGCCTAACACTGAAGCTTTCTTT. The encoded protein is CASSLGQPNTEAFF.